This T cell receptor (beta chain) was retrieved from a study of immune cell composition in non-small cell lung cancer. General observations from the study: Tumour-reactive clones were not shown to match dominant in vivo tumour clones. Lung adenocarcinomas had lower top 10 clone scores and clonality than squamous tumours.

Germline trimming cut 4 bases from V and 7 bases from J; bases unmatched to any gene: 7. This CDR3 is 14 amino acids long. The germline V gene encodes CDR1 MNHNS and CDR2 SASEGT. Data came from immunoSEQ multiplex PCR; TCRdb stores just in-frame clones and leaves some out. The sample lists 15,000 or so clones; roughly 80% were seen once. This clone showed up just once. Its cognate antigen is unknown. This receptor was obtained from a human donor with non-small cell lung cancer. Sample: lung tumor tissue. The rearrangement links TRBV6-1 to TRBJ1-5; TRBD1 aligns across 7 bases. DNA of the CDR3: TGTGCCAGCAGTGGCAGGGGGAGCAGACAGCCCCAGCATTTT. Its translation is CASSGRGSRQPQHF.